The entry below gives a single T cell receptor beta chain sequence along with its context. The CDR3 sequence is 15 residues long. CDR1 and CDR2 (germline): SGDLS, YYNGEE. V gave up 0 bases and J gave up 0 bases, with 7 bases separating them. Per the original methods: Amplification of reference gene primers was used by the study to estimate nucleated cell counts. The table came from immunoSEQ multiplex PCR; TCRdb's copy has only in-frame clones and leaves some out. The V and J calls and clone size were taken over from that table, and D and trimming were inferred from the DNA. The sample comprises about 210,000 clones, around 87% of which are singletons, and about 7% rests with the top ten. This sample was included in a study of blood T cell repertoires in COVID-19. Study background: Recovery meant two consecutive negative NP/OP PCR tests, professional clearance, or resolved symptoms. The cDNA or gDNA used as material had been derived from T cells, B-cell-depleted T cells, or PBMCs.

Clinical histories supplied by participants themselves formed the basis of cohort assignment. V gene TRBV9 combines with J gene TRBJ2-1; D is uncertain. The sequence came from a man aged 30 to 39 in a cohort exposed to, infected with or recovered from COVID-19 (not recorded which). Sequencing input: PBMCs or T cells enriched from blood (not recorded which). This CDR3 is CASSVASFSYNEQFF. In DNA, the CDR3 is TGTGCCAGCAGCGTAGCGAGTTTCTCCTACAATGAGCAGTTCTTC.